The present T cell receptor beta chain was sequenced within a study of T-cell reconstitution after alpha-beta-depleted transplantation in children (dated by TCRdb to 2016 to 2017). A note on the overall study: Using TCR repertoire profiling, the study followed T-cell immune reconstitution in a quantitative way in children after TCRalphabeta/CD19-depleted allogeneic hematopoietic cell transplantation.

The junction carries 17 bases between V and J, which are trimmed by 5 bases and 2 bases respectively. The CDR3 spans 16 residues, from the cysteine through the phenylalanine. Only the CDR3 portion is preserved as DNA: 48 bases, with reading frame beginning at the first base. For CDR1 and CDR2, the germline V gene lists SGHTA and FQGNSA. The receptor library was made with PCR. The instrument was an Illumina HiSeq 2500. To normalize quantification of the TCRbeta repertoire, the TCR libraries were built with molecular barcoding that relied on unique molecular identifiers. TCRdb reprocessed the public reads (quality trimming at Q25 with fastp, clone calling with MiXCR) and kept in-frame beta chains. Rows merge per CDR3 protein into single entries with the most common DNA and genes. The sample yields approximately 250,000 distinct CDR3 sequences; roughly 26% were counted once. More than 2% of the sample belongs to the ten largest clones.

In light of the paper, this sample's treatment or condition label describes: allogeneic hematopoietic cell transplantation with graft depleted of TCRalphabeta T cells and CD19 B cells. The children who served as transplant recipients had been given grafts of TCRalphabeta/CD19-depleted allogeneic hematopoietic cells. Study-level results and caveats: The apparently early recovery of alphabetaT-cell counts about two months after transplant reportedly depended on only several hundred rapidly expanded clones that came from non-depleted graft cells. Hyperexpanded clone frequencies declined over subsequent months; after one year, T-cell counts and TCRbeta diversity were mostly attributed to newly produced T cells. In some patients, high TCRbeta diversity at day 60 was attributed to recipient T cells and intrathymic progenitors that had survived conditioning.

This clonotype came up a few times. Its antigen remains unidentified. No much larger clone is present one base from it, and per-base qualities are unavailable. This TCR derives from a girl aged 2-10 years with Fanconi anemia, due to receive a stem cell transplant. The sequence is built from TRBV7-2 and TRBJ2-3; the D gene is perhaps TRBD1 or TRBD2, each of them matching over 5 bases. This specimen was PBMCs, taken before TCRalphabeta/CD19-depleted stem cell transplant. The DNA is as follows: TGTGCCAGCAGCACCGGGGCGGGCAGCTCCACAGATACGCAGTATTTT. Its protein is CASSTGAGSSTDTQYF.